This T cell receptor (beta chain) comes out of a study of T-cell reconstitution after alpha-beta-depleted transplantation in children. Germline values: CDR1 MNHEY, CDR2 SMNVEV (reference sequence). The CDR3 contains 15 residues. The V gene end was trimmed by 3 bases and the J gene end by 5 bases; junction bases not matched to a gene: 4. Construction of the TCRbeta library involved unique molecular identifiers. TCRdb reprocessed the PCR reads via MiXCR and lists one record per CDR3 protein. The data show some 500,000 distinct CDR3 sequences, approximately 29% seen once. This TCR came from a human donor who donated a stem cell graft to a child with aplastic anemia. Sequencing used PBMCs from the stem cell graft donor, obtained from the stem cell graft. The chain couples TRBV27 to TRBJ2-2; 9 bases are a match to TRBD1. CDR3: CASSLGQGLTGELFF. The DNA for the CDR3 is TGTGCCAGCAGTTTGGGACAGGGATTGACCGGGGAGCTGTTTTTT.